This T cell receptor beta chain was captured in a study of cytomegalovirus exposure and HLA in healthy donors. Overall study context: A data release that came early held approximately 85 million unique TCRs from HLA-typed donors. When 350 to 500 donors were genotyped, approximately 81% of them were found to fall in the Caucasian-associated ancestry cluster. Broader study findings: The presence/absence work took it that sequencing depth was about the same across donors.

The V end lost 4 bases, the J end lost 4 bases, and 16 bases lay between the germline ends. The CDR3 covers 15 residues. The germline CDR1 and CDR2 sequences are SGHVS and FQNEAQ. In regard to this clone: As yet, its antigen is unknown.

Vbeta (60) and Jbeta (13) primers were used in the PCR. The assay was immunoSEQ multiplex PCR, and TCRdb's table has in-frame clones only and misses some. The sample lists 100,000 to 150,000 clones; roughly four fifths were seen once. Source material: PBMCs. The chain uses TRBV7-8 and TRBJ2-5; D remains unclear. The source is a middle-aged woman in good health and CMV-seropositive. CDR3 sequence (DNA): TGTGCCAGCAGCTCTGACACGGCCGTACGAGAGACCCAGTACTTC. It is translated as CASSSDTAVRETQYF. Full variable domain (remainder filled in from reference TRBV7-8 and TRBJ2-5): GAGVSQSPRYKVAKRGQDVALRCDPISGHVSLFWYQQALGQGPEFLTYFQNEAQLDKSGLPSDRFFAERPEGSVSTLKIQRTQQEDSAVYLCASSSDTAVRETQYFGPGTRLLVL.